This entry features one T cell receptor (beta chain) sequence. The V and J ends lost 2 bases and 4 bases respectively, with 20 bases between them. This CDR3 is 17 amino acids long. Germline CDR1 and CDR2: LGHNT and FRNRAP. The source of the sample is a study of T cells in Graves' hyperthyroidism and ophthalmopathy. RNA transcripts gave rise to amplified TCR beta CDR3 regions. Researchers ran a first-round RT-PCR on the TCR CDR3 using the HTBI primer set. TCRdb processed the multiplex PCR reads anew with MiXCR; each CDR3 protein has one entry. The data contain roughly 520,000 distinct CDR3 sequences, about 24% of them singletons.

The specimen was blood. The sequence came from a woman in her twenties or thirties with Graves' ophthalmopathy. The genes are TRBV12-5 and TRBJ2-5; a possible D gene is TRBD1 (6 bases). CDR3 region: CASGLPEEQGFLETQYF. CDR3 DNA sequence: TGTGCTAGTGGTTTGCCGGAGGAGCAGGGGTTTTTAGAGACCCAGTACTTC. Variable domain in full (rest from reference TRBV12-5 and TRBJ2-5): DARVTQTPRHKVTEMGQEVTMRCQPILGHNTVFWYRQTMMQGLELLAYFRNRAPLDDSGMPKDRFSAEMPDATLATLKIQPSEPRDSAVYFCASGLPEEQGFLETQYFGPGTRLLVL.